This passage covers 27 T cell receptor beta chains from one sample sequenced in a study of cytomegalovirus exposure and HLA in healthy donors. PCR primers comprised 60 Vbeta and 13 Jbeta primers. The table came from immunoSEQ multiplex PCR; TCRdb's copy has only in-frame clones and leaves some out. This repertoire shows more than 110,000 clones, around 83% found once; its top ten account for approximately 1.2%. The material sequenced was PBMCs. All receptors come from a male donor in good health and CMV-seropositive.

The chain joins TRBV13 to TRBJ1-6; 10 bases are shared with TRBD1. The CDR3 runs to 17 residues. Germline-derived CDR1 and CDR2 are PRHDT and FYEKMQ (reference sequence). V lost 6 bases, J lost 5 bases, and 10 bases stayed unmatched. The CDR3: CASRHLSDRGNNSPLHF. The CDR3 DNA follows: TGTGCCAGCAGACATCTATCGGACAGGGGGAATAATTCACCCCTCCACTTT.

The gene calls are TRBV7-9 and TRBJ2-1; possible D gene TRBD2, 6 bases. The CDR3 spans 13 residues. Per the germline V gene, CDR1 is SEHNR and CDR2 is FQNEAQ (reference sequence). Between the trimmed V and J ends, which lost 0 bases and 6 bases, there was a span of 6 bases. For the CDR3, the DNA is TGTGCCAGCAGCTTAGCGGGAGGCAATGAGCAGTTCTTC. Translation gives CASSLAGGNEQFF.

The rearrangement links TRBV6-5 to TRBJ1-5, with D perhaps TRBD1 (5 bases). V dropped 6 bases and J dropped 6 bases, with 15 bases sitting between them. The CDR3 has 14 residues. Germline loops: CDR1 MNHEY, CDR2 SVGAGI. The CDR3 region has the DNA TGTGCCAGCAGCCAACCAGGGATGGGTCAGCCCCAGCATTTT. Protein: CASSQPGMGQPQHF.

The chain is built from TRBV6-4 and TRBJ1-3; 9 bases match TRBD1. Germline CDR1 and CDR2: MRHNA and SNTAGT. CDR3 length: 15 residues. The trim removed 6 bases at V and 4 bases at J, leaving 7 bases unmatched. CDR3 sequence reads: CASRDTGGDGNTIYF. The CDR3 DNA is TGTGCCAGCAGGGATACAGGGGGCGACGGAAACACCATATATTTT.

The rearrangement links TRBV5-1 to TRBJ2-1; D gene uncertain. Germline CDR1 SGHRS, CDR2 YFSETQ. The length of the CDR3 is 13 residues. V was trimmed by 4 bases and J by 8 bases, leaving 13 bases between them. In nucleotides, the CDR3 is TGCGCCAGCAGCGAGCAAGTGGTCTATGAGCAGTTCTTC. Amino acids: CASSEQVVYEQFF.

This rearrangement joins TRBV19 to TRBJ1-5; D remains unclear. Trimming stripped 4 bases from V and 0 bases from J, with 7 bases between. The CDR3 has 14 amino acids. Germline lookup yields CDR1 LNHDA and CDR2 SQIVND (reference sequence). The chain's CDR3 is CASSRAYSNQPQHF. The CDR3 region has the DNA TGTGCCAGTAGTAGGGCCTATAGCAATCAGCCCCAGCATTTT.

This CDR3 reads CGGDRAGWAFF. As DNA, the CDR3 is TGCGGTGGGGACAGGGCTGGATGGGCTTTCTTT. This chain joins TRBV20-1 and TRBJ1-1; 9 bases line up with TRBD1. The CDR3 extends over 11 amino acids. The V gene's germline CDR1 is DFQATT and CDR2 SNEGSKA (reference sequence).

This chain links TRBV6-5 with TRBJ2-7, with no clear D. The V end was cut by 0 bases, the J end by 2 bases, with 11 bases between. Germline V lookup: CDR1 MNHEY, CDR2 SVGAGI. The CDR3 extends over 15 amino acids. CDR3 in DNA: TGTGCCAGCAGTTACTCGCCCGGAGACCCCTACGAGCAGTACTTC. It codes for CASSYSPGDPYEQYF.

This chain connects TRBV6-5 to TRBJ2-1; D might be TRBD1 (7 bases). This CDR3 has 15 amino acids. Germline V CDR1 and CDR2: MNHEY, SVGAGI. V gave up 0 bases and J gave up 5 bases, with 11 bases separating them. CDR3 sequence reads: CASSYSGRGDNEQFF. CDR3 coding DNA: TGTGCCAGCAGTTACTCGGGCAGGGGGGACAATGAGCAGTTCTTC.

The genes are TRBV2 and TRBJ2-3, with 10 bases matching TRBD2. Unmatched junction bases numbered 9, after V lost 2 bases and J lost 13 bases. This CDR3 is built from 14 residues. Germline lookup yields CDR1 SNHLY and CDR2 FYNNEI. The CDR3 bases are TGTGCCAGCAGTGAAAGGTCTAGCGGGGGCCCGGAGTATTTT. Translated, it gives CASSERSSGGPEYF.

The V call is TRBV6-5, the J call TRBJ2-7; 7 bases match TRBD1. This CDR3 spans 14 amino acids. V dropped 5 bases and J dropped 1; count of bases not matched to a gene: 5. Per germline, CDR1 MNHEY and CDR2 SVGAGI. For the CDR3, the DNA is TGTGCCAGCAGTAACCGGGACAGTTCCTACGAGCAGTACTTC. Amino acid sequence: CASSNRDSSYEQYF.

The chain joins TRBV27 to TRBJ2-7; 8 bases are a match to TRBD1. From germline, CDR1 is MNHEY and CDR2 SMNVEV (reference sequence). Losses at the gene ends were 8 bases for V and 10 bases for J; bases not matched to a gene: 13. The CDR3 covers 13 residues. The CDR3 loop is CASGRGQGASQYF. In nucleotides, the CDR3 is TGTGCCAGCGGAAGAGGGCAGGGGGCGTCACAGTACTTC.

This chain joins TRBV6-6 and TRBJ2-1, with D perhaps TRBD1 (6 bases). The CDR3 is made up of 16 amino acids. V was cut by 6 bases and J by 3 bases, with 18 bases left in between. CDR1 MNHNY and CDR2 SVGAGI come from the germline V gene (reference sequence). The CDR3 spells CASSFPTGPGYNEQFF. The CDR3 DNA reads as TGTGCCAGCAGCTTTCCTACAGGGCCCGGCTACAATGAGCAGTTCTTC.

The rearrangement uses TRBV4-1 and TRBJ1-5, with a weak D call TRBD1 (6 bases). The ends were cut back, 4 bases at V and 5 bases at J, with 15 bases in the middle. The CDR3 loop spans 15 amino acids. Germline CDR1 MGHRA, CDR2 YSYEKL. CDR3 coding DNA: TGCGCCAGCAGCCCCCCGGGGGGGCCTGATCAGCCCCAGCATTTT. Translated, it gives CASSPPGGPDQPQHF.

The rearrangement joins TRBV5-6 to TRBJ2-7, with 7 positions matching TRBD2. The CDR3 has 15 residues. Germline V lookup: CDR1 SGHDT, CDR2 YYEEEE. The ends lost 3 bases at V and 2 bases at J; junction bases unmatched: 8. CDR3 sequence: CASSSTGTITYEQYF. The CDR3 DNA is TGTGCCAGCAGCTCGACCGGGACTATAACCTACGAGCAGTACTTC.

This rearrangement joins TRBV10-3 to TRBJ1-2; tentative D call: TRBD1 (6 bases). The ends were cut back, 0 bases at V and 0 bases at J, with 17 bases in the middle. In germline, CDR1 is ENHRY, CDR2 SYGVKD. The CDR3 spans 18 residues. In nucleotides, the CDR3 is TGTGCCATCAGTGAGTCGAGAACAGGGCACTTAGCTAACTATGGCTACACCTTC. Translation: CAISESRTGHLANYGYTF.

This rearrangement joins TRBV7-6 to TRBJ2-5; D is unclear. The DNA matches TRBJ2-7 better at its end, which makes the J call doubtful. Germline-derived CDR1 and CDR2 are SGHVS and FNYEAQ. The CDR3 has 14 amino acids. CDR3 coding DNA: TGTGCCAGCAGCTTAGGCTCCCCCTCCTACGAGCAGTACTTC. Protein sequence: CASSLGSPSYEQYF.

This clone has only a few counts. The chain has TRBV13 and TRBJ2-7; 9 bases map to TRBD1. The V and J ends lost 3 bases and 6 bases, in that order; junction bases with no gene match: 12. Germline CDR1 is PRHDT and CDR2 is FYEKMQ (reference sequence). This CDR3 region has 16 residues. CDR3 protein: CASSFPSAGQGSEQYF. CDR3 coding DNA: TGTGCCAGCAGCTTTCCCTCAGCGGGACAGGGTTCCGAGCAGTACTTC.

This chain uses TRBV9 with TRBJ2-1, with 8 bases matching TRBD2. CDR3 length: 17 residues. The J segment lost 5 bases and the V segment lost 0 bases, leaving 10 bases of the junction unmatched. Per the germline V gene, CDR1 is SGDLS and CDR2 is YYNGEE. CDR3 nucleotide sequence: TGTGCCAGCAGCGTAGTCGGGGGGGGAGGAGGTGACAATGAGCAGTTCTTC. It is translated as CASSVVGGGGGDNEQFF. Full variable domain (outside the CDR3, taken from reference TRBV9 and TRBJ2-1): DSGVTQTPKHLITATGQRVTLRCSPRSGDLSVYWYQQSLDQGLQFLIQYYNGEERAKGNILERFSAQQFPDLHSELNLSSLELGDSALYFCASSVVGGGGGDNEQFFGPGTRLTVL.

This chain connects TRBV5-4 to TRBJ2-3; TRBD2 matches 15 bases. This CDR3 is built from 18 residues. V trimming: 3 bases; J trimming: 0 bases; junction bases outside the gene matches: 5. Germline CDR1 is SGHNT and CDR2 is YYREEE (reference sequence). The CDR3 coding sequence is TGTGCCAGCAGCTCACGAGGGACTAGCGGGAGGAGCACAGATACGCAGTATTTT. Protein product: CASSSRGTSGRSTDTQYF. Together with reference TRBV5-4 and TRBJ2-3, the CDR3 gives the full variable domain: ETGVTQSPTHLIKTRGQQVTLRCSSQSGHNTVSWYQQALGQGPQFIFQYYREEENGRGNFPPRFSGLQFPNYSSELNVNALELDDSALYLCASSSRGTSGRSTDTQYFGPGTRLTVL.

The rearrangement links TRBV18 to TRBJ1-1; 7 bases are a match to TRBD1. The CDR3 is made up of 14 amino acids. Germline CDR1 KGHSH, CDR2 LQKENI. V dropped 3 bases and J dropped 1; count of bases not matched to a gene: 2. CDR3 region: CASSPDRWNTEAFF. In nucleotides, the CDR3 is TGTGCCAGCTCACCGGACAGGTGGAACACTGAAGCTTTCTTT.

This clone occurred once. The same CDR3 can be traced to other DNA sequences in this sample. The V and J genes are TRBV7-3 and TRBJ2-7; a possible D gene is TRBD2 (6 bases). From germline, CDR1 is SGHTA and CDR2 FQGTGA. The V end lost 2 bases, the J end lost 2 bases, and 10 bases lay between the germline ends. The CDR3 extends over 14 amino acids. The CDR3 is CASSLLGGAYEQYF. CDR3 in DNA: TGTGCCAGCAGCTTATTGGGGGGAGCCTACGAGCAGTACTTC.

The rearrangement joins TRBV7-9 to TRBJ2-6, with TRBD1 as a possible D gene (6 bases). Germline V gene sequence: CDR1 SEHNR, CDR2 FQNEAQ (reference sequence). The ends were cut back, 1 base at V and 0 bases at J, with 10 bases in the middle. The CDR3 spans 17 residues. CDR3 residues: CASSLDGQYSGANVLTF. The CDR3 DNA reads TGTGCCAGCAGCTTAGATGGACAGTACTCTGGGGCCAACGTCCTGACTTTC.

The J gene is TRBJ2-1, the V gene TRBV19, with 11 positions matching TRBD2. The CDR3 length is 15 residues. Germline V CDR1 and CDR2: LNHDA, SQIVND (reference sequence). V dropped 7 bases and J dropped 8; count of bases not matched to a gene: 10. The CDR3 is CASITSGRKYYEQFF. CDR3 DNA sequence: TGTGCCAGTATAACTAGCGGGAGAAAGTACTATGAGCAGTTCTTC.

This chain connects TRBV6-5 to TRBJ1-4, with 9 bases matching TRBD1. Germline V lookup: CDR1 MNHEY, CDR2 SVGAGI. The CDR3 contains 16 residues. The V gene end was trimmed by 0 bases and the J gene end by 7 bases; junction bases not matched to a gene: 6. In DNA form, the CDR3 reads TGTGCCAGCAGTTACTCGAGAGGGACAGGGATTGAAAAACTGTTTTTT. The encoded protein is CASSYSRGTGIEKLFF.

The V gene is TRBV18, the J gene TRBJ1-2, with 9 bases identical to TRBD1. Germline V CDR1 and CDR2: KGHSH, LQKENI. This CDR3 region has 14 residues. V lost 3 bases to trimming and J lost 6 bases; unmatched junction nucleotides: 5. The CDR3 loop is CASSPETGGHGYTF. Written as DNA, the CDR3 is TGTGCCAGCTCACCCGAGACAGGGGGGCATGGCTACACCTTC.

The gene calls are TRBV5-4 and TRBJ2-5; D not resolved. This CDR3 has 13 residues. V shed 0 bases and J shed 2 bases, with 5 bases lying between them. Per the germline V gene, CDR1 is SGHNT and CDR2 is YYREEE (reference sequence). Written as DNA, the CDR3 is TGTGCCAGCAGCTTGGTTTCTCAAGAGACCCAGTACTTC. It specifies CASSLVSQETQYF.